These T cell receptor beta chains were read from a single sample in a study of blood T cell repertoires in COVID-19. Measured with immunoSEQ multiplex PCR; TCRdb has only the in-frame clones, and not every one. The sample records some 78,000 clones, around 90% being singletons. Material for sequencing was peripheral blood. The receptors shown here come from a woman over 75 with active or convalescent COVID-19. The CDR3 runs from the conserved cysteine through the conserved F or W. Each record gives: V gene, J gene, D gene, clone size, CDR3 DNA, CDR3 protein. The D gene is left open where the match is weak. Expanded clones are given a class, and other clones once, few, many or no size at all.

V gene: TRBV28; J gene: TRBJ1-1; D gene: .; clone size: .; CDR3 DNA: TGTGCCAGCAGTTCCTTACCCGACAGGTACACTGAAGCTTTCTTT; CDR3 protein: CASSSLPDRYTEAFF
V gene: TRBV19; J gene: TRBJ1-1; D gene: .; clone size: .; CDR3 DNA: TGTGCCAGTATGCGGGGCACTGAAGCTTTCTTT; CDR3 protein: CASMRGTEAFF
V gene: TRBV15; J gene: TRBJ1-2; D gene: .; clone size: .; CDR3 DNA: TGTGCCACCAGCAGACCCGGGCGGGGTACGGTTGGTGGCTACACCTTC; CDR3 protein: CATSRPGRGTVGGYTF
V gene: TRBV28; J gene: TRBJ1-1; D gene: .; clone size: once; CDR3 DNA: TGTGCCAGCAGGCGAGAAGACAGGTATTACACTGAAGCTTTCTTT; CDR3 protein: CASRREDRYYTEAFF
V gene: TRBV5-1; J gene: TRBJ2-1; D gene: TRBD2; clone size: .; CDR3 DNA: TGCGCCAGCAGCTTGGGGGGCGGGAGCTCCTACAATGAGCAGTTCTTC; CDR3 protein: CASSLGGGSSYNEQFF
V gene: TRBV6-6; J gene: TRBJ2-7; D gene: TRBD2; clone size: few; CDR3 DNA: TGTGCCAGCACCTTGACTAGCGGGTGGCCCTACGAGCAGTACTTC; CDR3 protein: CASTLTSGWPYEQYF
V gene: TRBV5-4; J gene: TRBJ2-1; D gene: .; clone size: .; CDR3 DNA: TGTGCCAGCAGGGGGGGATCGAGTAATGAGCAGTTCTTC; CDR3 protein: CASRGGSSNEQFF
V gene: TRBV6-6; J gene: TRBJ1-4; D gene: .; clone size: few; CDR3 DNA: TGTGCCAGCACCACGGGGGGGCTTCCTGAAAAACTGTTTTTT; CDR3 protein: CASTTGGLPEKLFF
V gene: TRBV19; J gene: TRBJ2-5; D gene: .; clone size: .; CDR3 DNA: TGTGCCAGTAGTCACCGACAGCCCCAAGAGACCCAGTACTTC; CDR3 protein: CASSHRQPQETQYF
V gene: TRBV9; J gene: TRBJ2-5; D gene: TRBD2; clone size: .; CDR3 DNA: TGTGCCAGCAGCGGGGGACTAGCGGGAGGCCACCAAGAGACCCAGTACTTC; CDR3 protein: CASSGGLAGGHQETQYF